These 25 T cell receptor beta chains originate from one sample sequenced in a study of shared clonotypes between healthy human individuals. Using immunoSEQ multiplex PCR, the repertoire was profiled, and TCRdb retains in-frame clones only, with some absent. The sample yields about 1,500,000 clones, approximately 96% seen once. The sample taken for sequencing was naive CD4+ T cells sorted from blood. As to subset: CD45RA+ positively selected. The receptors come from a man younger than 40 in good health.

The chain recombines TRBV18 with TRBJ2-7, with 9 bases aligning to TRBD2. Germline lookup yields CDR1 KGHSH and CDR2 LQKENI. This CDR3 spans 16 amino acids. J was trimmed by 4 bases and V by 3 bases; bases with no gene match: 10. This chain's CDR3 is CASSPGPSGIQYEQYF. In DNA, the CDR3 is TGTGCCAGCTCACCGGGACCTAGCGGGATTCAATACGAGCAGTACTTC.

V is TRBV7-2 and J is TRBJ2-7; D remains unclear. Germline values: CDR1 SGHTA, CDR2 FQGNSA. The CDR3 totals 15 residues. The V end lost 7 bases, the J end lost 4 bases, and 20 bases lay between the germline ends. The CDR3 is CASMFTAATRYEQYF. The CDR3, as DNA: TGTGCCAGCATGTTTACGGCGGCTACCAGGTACGAGCAGTACTTC.

V usage is TRBV5-1 and J usage is TRBJ2-1; 13 bases align to TRBD2. Germline CDR1 and CDR2: SGHRS and YFSETQ. This CDR3 has 18 amino acids. V shed 3 bases, J shed 8 bases, and the junction held 14 bases outside the gene matches. CDR3 protein: CASSSAPRLGLAGDEQFF. The CDR3, as DNA: TGCGCCAGCAGCTCAGCCCCTCGCCTCGGACTAGCGGGAGATGAGCAGTTCTTC.

V gene TRBV2 combines with J gene TRBJ2-1, with 7 bases identical to TRBD2. J gave up 0 bases and V 6 bases, and 11 bases lay outside the gene matches. Looked up from germline, CDR1 is SNHLY and CDR2 is FYNNEI. The length of the CDR3 is 17 residues. This CDR3 reads CASRVGPGGLSYNEQFF. CDR3 sequence (DNA): TGTGCCAGCAGGGTAGGTCCGGGAGGCCTCTCCTACAATGAGCAGTTCTTC.

The chain joins TRBV27 to TRBJ2-7, with 13 bases that match TRBD2. After removal of 6 bases from V and 5 bases from J, the junction contained 10 bases not matched to a gene. Germline V gene sequence: CDR1 MNHEY, CDR2 SMNVEV (reference sequence). CDR3 size: 16 residues. CDR3 protein: CASSRYAGTSGNEQYF. The DNA of the CDR3 is TGTGCCAGCAGCCGTTATGCTGGGACTAGCGGGAACGAGCAGTACTTC.

The chain joins TRBV10-3 to TRBJ1-1, with a possible D match to TRBD1 (5 bases). V lost 10 bases to trimming and J lost 1 base, with 13 bases between them. This CDR3 is 13 amino acids long. CDR1 and CDR2 (germline): ENHRY, SYGVKD. The CDR3 bases are TGTGCCAGCGAGGGACGGACGAACACTGAAGCTTTCTTT. It translates to CASEGRTNTEAFF.

CDR3 DNA: TGTGCCAGCAGCTTAGAGTTAAGCTACAATGAGCAGTTCTTC. Translated: CASSLELSYNEQFF. V and J are TRBV7-2 and TRBJ2-1, with D unclear. The CDR3 spans 14 residues. Germline CDR1 is SGHTA and CDR2 is FQGNSA. The V end was cut by 1 base, the J end by 3 bases, with 7 bases between.

The chain carries TRBV18 and TRBJ2-1; D gene unclear. CDR3 size: 15 residues. The V end was cut by 0 bases, the J end by 6 bases, with 12 bases between. Germline assignment: CDR1 KGHSH and CDR2 LQKENI. The CDR3 DNA reads as TGTGCCAGCTCACCACCTAACCCACTGCCCAATGAGCAGTTCTTC. Amino acid sequence: CASSPPNPLPNEQFF.

The chain is built from TRBV28 and TRBJ1-4, with a weak D call TRBD1 (5 bases). Between the trimmed V and J ends, which lost 10 bases and 1 base, there was a span of 16 bases. Germline CDR1 MDHEN, CDR2 SYDVKM. The CDR3 extends over 15 amino acids. In DNA form, the CDR3 reads TGTGCCATTACCGACAGACGGGAAACTAATGAAAAACTGTTTTTT. It codes for CAITDRRETNEKLFF. The whole variable domain, remainder taken from reference TRBV28 and TRBJ1-4, is DVKVTQSSRYLVKRTGEKVFLECVQDMDHENMFWYRQDPGLGLRLIYFSYDVKMKEKGDIPEGYSVSREKKERFSLILESASTNQTSMYLCAITDRRETNEKLFFGSGTQLSVL.

The rearrangement uses TRBV7-2 and TRBJ1-5; TRBD1 might be the D (5 bases). The CDR3 totals 15 residues. CDR1 is SGHTA, CDR2 FQGNSA, per germline. V gave up 5 bases and J gave up 2 bases, with 13 bases separating them. The chain's CDR3 is CASSTDSTGNQPQHF. CDR3 nucleotides: TGTGCCAGCAGCACCGACAGTACCGGCAATCAGCCCCAGCATTTT.

The CDR3 sequence: CASSFNYEQYF. The CDR3 coding sequence is TGTGCCAGCAGTTTCAACTACGAGCAGTACTTC. The chain carries TRBV27 and TRBJ2-7; D uncertain. The germline gives CDR1 MNHEY, CDR2 SMNVEV (reference sequence). The ends were cut back, 3 bases at V and 3 bases at J, with 3 bases in the middle. This CDR3 comprises 11 residues.

The chain links TRBV5-1 to TRBJ1-2, with D hard to call. The CDR3 runs 16 residues. Per the germline V gene, CDR1 is SGHRS and CDR2 is YFSETQ. V was clipped by 4 bases and J by 3 bases, with 19 bases between them. The DNA of the CDR3 is TGCGCCAGCAGCGAACCCCGGGCCCCCAGAGACTATGGCTACACCTTC. This translates into CASSEPRAPRDYGYTF.

About this clone: The same CDR3 also results from other DNA sequences found in this sample. The chain links TRBV5-1 to TRBJ2-1, with no clear D. Germline lookup yields CDR1 SGHRS and CDR2 YFSETQ. Trimming took off 0 bases at V and 4 bases at J, with 2 bases between the two ends. The CDR3 is 12 amino acids. The CDR3 DNA sequence: TGCGCCAGCAGCTTGGATTACAATGAGCAGTTCTTC. Protein: CASSLDYNEQFF.

This rearrangement joins TRBV6-1 to TRBJ2-7, with TRBD1 matching over 7 bases. Germline V CDR1 and CDR2: MNHNS, SASEGT. V lost 7 bases, J lost 3 bases, and 3 bases stayed unmatched. The CDR3 has 12 amino acids. This CDR3 reads CASTRQGYEQYF. The CDR3 region has the DNA TGTGCCAGCACCCGACAGGGCTACGAGCAGTACTTC.

The chain's CDR3 is CASSLGPGEQYF. In DNA, the CDR3 is TGTGCCAGCAGCTTAGGCCCTGGCGAGCAGTACTTC. V gene TRBV7-9 combines with J gene TRBJ2-7; D not certain. The CDR3 spans 12 residues. The V and J ends lost 1 base and 6 bases respectively, with 7 bases between them. In germline, CDR1 is SEHNR, CDR2 FQNEAQ (reference sequence).

To note about this clone: At one of its ends the junction is not consistent with the germline gene, which may arise from a read error. The chain carries TRBV6-6 and TRBJ1-1; D is ambiguous. The germline gives CDR1 MNHNY, CDR2 SVGAGI (reference sequence). The CDR3 is made up of 12 amino acids. Here the CDR3 DNA reads TGTGCCAGCAGTTACTCGATAATTCACCCCATCTTT. Protein product: CASSYSIIHPIF.

The chain carries TRBV4-2 and TRBJ1-1; no definite D call. Trimming stripped 0 bases from V and 7 bases from J, with 12 bases between. Germline CDR1 reads LGHNA; CDR2 reads YNFKEQ. This CDR3 spans 14 amino acids. The CDR3 loop reads CASSQDTLGSEAFF. The CDR3 DNA follows: TGTGCCAGCAGCCAAGATACGTTGGGTAGTGAAGCTTTCTTT.

This chain joins TRBV4-3 and TRBJ2-7, with D perhaps matching TRBD2 (5 bases). The CDR3 contains 13 residues. Germline V lookup: CDR1 LGHNA, CDR2 YSLEER. The V and J ends lost 5 bases and 7 bases respectively, with 15 bases between them. This chain's CDR3 is CASSTRGLEEQYF. DNA of the CDR3: TGCGCCAGCAGCACGAGAGGGCTAGAGGAGCAGTACTTC.

V is TRBV9 and J is TRBJ2-1, with 8 positions matching TRBD2. The V segment lost 2 bases and the J segment 6 bases; nucleotides outside the gene matches: 4. The CDR3 consists of 14 residues. The V gene's germline CDR1 is SGDLS and CDR2 YYNGEE. As DNA, the CDR3 is TGTGCCAGCAGCGTGGCTAGCGGGTTCAATGAGCAGTTCTTC. Protein: CASSVASGFNEQFF.

The chain joins TRBV25-1 to TRBJ1-1; D call uncertain. V lost 1 base and J lost 3, with 18 bases in between. This CDR3 region has 17 residues. CDR1 MGHDK and CDR2 SYGVNS come from the germline V gene. This CDR3 is CASSEFSGGGRDTEAFF. The CDR3 DNA reads as TGTGCCAGCAGTGAATTCTCCGGAGGAGGACGCGACACTGAAGCTTTCTTT.

The gene calls are TRBV27 and TRBJ1-5, with 10 bases matching TRBD1. This CDR3 region has 15 residues. Per germline, CDR1 MNHEY and CDR2 SMNVEV (reference sequence). The trim removed 6 bases at V and 6 bases at J, leaving 8 bases unmatched. CDR3 amino acids: CASRSRDRGSQPQHF. The DNA of the CDR3 is TGTGCCAGCAGATCCCGGGACAGGGGAAGTCAGCCCCAGCATTTT.

The V call is TRBV5-1, the J call TRBJ2-2; 8 bases agree with TRBD1. Germline V gene sequence: CDR1 SGHRS, CDR2 YFSETQ. The CDR3 loop spans 16 amino acids. The ends lost 2 bases at V and 1 base at J; junction bases unmatched: 4. The CDR3: CASSFLGTGNTGELFF. CDR3 coding DNA: TGCGCCAGCAGCTTCTTGGGGACAGGGAACACCGGGGAGCTGTTTTTT.

On this clone itself: The same CDR3 arises from other DNA sequences in this sample as well. This chain connects TRBV7-3 to TRBJ2-5; weak D call: TRBD1 (6 bases). CDR1 is SGHTA, CDR2 FQGTGA, per germline. The CDR3 is made up of 13 amino acids. The ends were cut back, 5 bases at V and 2 bases at J, with 9 bases in the middle. The CDR3 loop reads CASSPGQQETQYF. The DNA of the CDR3 is TGTGCCAGCAGCCCAGGACAGCAAGAGACCCAGTACTTC.

The chain is built from TRBV28 and TRBJ1-5; D not resolved. CDR1 is MDHEN, CDR2 SYDVKM, per germline. Trimming took off 5 bases at V and 4 bases at J, with 9 bases between the two ends. CDR3 length equals 13 residues. In DNA form, the CDR3 reads TGTGCCAGCAGTCCCAGACGGAATCAGCCCCAGCATTTT. It yields the protein CASSPRRNQPQHF.

The chain employs TRBV19 and TRBJ1-5, with D possibly being TRBD1 (6 bases). Germline V gene sequence: CDR1 LNHDA, CDR2 SQIVND (reference sequence). V was trimmed by 2 bases and J by 11 bases, leaving 16 bases between them. CDR3 length: 14 residues. The CDR3 DNA reads as TGTGCCAGTAGTATATCCCCCACAGGGAGGTCCCAGCATTTT. Translation gives CASSISPTGRSQHF.